This record looks at one T cell receptor (beta chain) sequence and its context. What it recognizes is unknown. A universal primer site and UMIs were added as TCR cDNA was made by 5'RACE template switching. TCRdb ran MiXCR on the 5' RACE reads and lists one entry per CDR3 protein. In the table there are around 70,000 distinct CDR3 sequences, roughly 6.9% of which are singletons. This specimen comes from a study of T cells after yellow fever vaccination. Study observations and caveats: A secondary response was less intense yet reached its peak sooner, at day 5 versus 15. Once the booster was given, most primary-vaccination clones reappeared, at over 95% for CD4 and over 75% for CD8.

The source material was CD8+ T cells sorted from PBMCs, sampled 4 to 5 days after the first yellow fever vaccination. This TCR derives from a man between 18 and 35 years old who received the YFV17D yellow fever vaccine.

CDR3 amino acids: CSVDGPRQASGNTIYF. The CDR3 DNA sequence: TGCAGCGTTGACGGGCCACGACAGGCATCTGGAAACACCATATATTTT. The V and J genes are TRBV29-1 and TRBJ1-3, with D possibly being TRBD1 (6 bases). This CDR3 contains 16 residues. V lost 3 bases and J lost 1, with 16 bases in between. Per the germline V gene, CDR1 is SQVTM and CDR2 is ANQGSEA.